What follows are 14 T cell receptor beta chains derived from one specimen sequenced in a study of CD8+CD57+ T cells in acquired aplastic anemia. For sequencing, patients were chosen who had shown expansion of CD8+CD57+ cells by flow cytometry. Using genomic DNA as the template, TCR beta VDJ and CDR3 profiling was carried out. TCRdb re-analysed the reads in MiXCR, keeping a single row per CDR3 protein. The table includes about 160,000 distinct CDR3 sequences, 70% to 80% detected once. The sample comprised sorted CD4+, CD8+, or CD8+CD57+ T cells (not recorded which) from PBMCs. Source of these receptors: a human donor with aplastic anemia.

This clonotype is a singleton in its sample. The junction differs from germline at one of its ends, possibly a read error. The J gene is TRBJ2-2, the V gene TRBV6-2 or TRBV6-3; the D gene is possibly TRBD2 (7 bases). Germline V lookup: CDR1 MNHEY, CDR2 SVGEGT. This CDR3 is built from 15 residues. The CDR3 DNA reads as TGTGCCAGCAGACGAGGGGGGGCCGACACCGGGGAGCGGTTTTTT. It translates to CASRRGGADTGERFF.

The rearrangement uses TRBV9 and TRBJ1-4; 12 bases fit TRBD1. Germline CDR1 is SGDLS and CDR2 is YYNGEE. With V trimmed by 3 bases and J by 7 bases, 10 bases remained unmatched. The CDR3 sequence is 17 residues long. The DNA of the CDR3 is TGTGCCAGCAGCGCCAGGGACAGGGGGCGTTTTGGTGAAAAACTGTTTTTT. Translated, it gives CASSARDRGRFGEKLFF.

The chain recombines TRBV29-1 with TRBJ1-3; a possible D gene is TRBD1 (6 bases). The germline gives CDR1 SQVTM, CDR2 ANQGSEA. The ends were cut back, 0 bases at V and 0 bases at J, with 12 bases in the middle. This CDR3 is 16 amino acids long. The CDR3 reads CSVEDPGDLSGNTIYF. The CDR3 region has the DNA TGCAGCGTTGAAGACCCAGGGGACCTCTCTGGAAACACCATATATTTT.

This chain uses TRBV2 with TRBJ1-6; D is unclear. V shed 7 bases and J shed 8 bases, with 15 bases lying between them. This CDR3 has 14 amino acids. CDR1 and CDR2 from the germline V gene are SNHLY and FYNNEI. CDR3 in amino acids: CASKEDVGDSPLHF. DNA of the CDR3: TGTGCCAGCAAGGAGGACGTGGGAGATTCACCCCTCCACTTT.

The chain combines TRBV19 with TRBJ2-1; D is perhaps TRBD1 or TRBD2 (5 bases each). Germline loops: CDR1 LNHDA, CDR2 SQIVND (reference sequence). This CDR3 spans 14 amino acids. V lost 4 bases, J lost 7 bases, and 14 bases lay in between. CDR3: CASSTPGWGNEQFF. The CDR3 nucleotides read TGTGCCAGTAGTACCCCGGGGTGGGGGAATGAGCAGTTCTTC. The full variable domain, in which reference TRBV19 and TRBJ2-1 provide the parts outside the CDR3, is DGGITQSPKYLFRKEGQNVTLSCEQNLNHDAMYWYRQDPGQGLRLIYYSQIVNDFQKGDIAEGYSVSREKKESFPLTVTSAQKNPTAFYLCASSTPGWGNEQFFGPGTRLTVL.

V and J are TRBV6-9 and TRBJ1-6, with unresolved D. Germline loops: CDR1 MNHGY, CDR2 SVAAGI. This CDR3 comprises 16 residues. Deletions cut 3 bases from V and 6 bases from J, with 15 bases between. This chain's CDR3 is CASSYSSGRVNSPLHF. CDR3 nucleotides: TGTGCCAGCAGTTACTCAAGTGGACGGGTTAATTCACCCCTCCACTTT.

The rearrangement joins TRBV7-8 to TRBJ1-1; tentative D call: TRBD1 (6 bases). Germline lookup yields CDR1 SGHVS and CDR2 FQNEAQ. The CDR3 sequence is 16 residues long. The ends were cut back, 7 bases at V and 4 bases at J, with 22 bases in the middle. CDR3 sequence: CASKGGAARVVTEAFF. The CDR3 DNA reads as TGTGCCAGCAAAGGGGGAGCTGCACGGGTCGTCACTGAAGCTTTCTTT.

The table lists this clonotype with many counts. The J gene is TRBJ2-7, the V gene TRBV6-1, with D tentatively TRBD1 or TRBD2 (5 bases each). The germline V and J ends were trimmed by 0 bases and 3 bases, with 12 bases remaining between them. Germline V gives CDR1 MNHNS, CDR2 SASEGT. This CDR3 is 15 amino acids long. CDR3: CASSEALGERYEQYF. The CDR3 DNA is TGTGCCAGCAGTGAAGCGCTAGGGGAGCGCTACGAGCAGTACTTC.

V usage is TRBV7-9 and J usage is TRBJ2-7; no clear D gene. CDR3 size: 13 residues. CDR1 SEHNR and CDR2 FQNEAQ come from the germline V gene (reference sequence). The V gene lost 3 bases and the J gene lost 6 bases, with 12 bases spanning the gap. CDR3 sequence: CASSFIKGSEQYF. In nucleotides, the CDR3 is TGTGCCAGCAGCTTTATCAAGGGAAGCGAGCAGTACTTC.

The chain combines TRBV29-1 with TRBJ2-6; D is unclear. Per the germline V gene, CDR1 is SQVTM and CDR2 is ANQGSEA. The length of the CDR3 is 16 residues. With 7 bases removed from V and 4 bases from J, the gap between germline ends came to 20 bases. Here the CDR3 DNA reads TGCAGCGCCTGGGCCGTGGTAGAGGCGGGGGCCAACGTCCTGACTTTC. As protein: CSAWAVVEAGANVLTF.

This clonotype was detected only a few times. This chain connects TRBV29-1 to TRBJ1-1, with 7 nucleotides matching TRBD1. Germline V gives CDR1 SQVTM, CDR2 ANQGSEA. Trimming took 0 bases from V and 4 from J; bases not matched to a gene: 2. This CDR3 has 13 residues. CDR3 DNA: TGCAGCGTTGAAGATCACAGGGGCACTGAAGCTTTCTTT. It yields the protein CSVEDHRGTEAFF.

The V call is TRBV5-1, the J call TRBJ2-3; 8 bases line up with TRBD1. Germline trimming cut 0 bases from V and 5 bases from J; bases unmatched to any gene: 5. Germline loops: CDR1 SGHRS, CDR2 YFSETQ. The CDR3 sequence is 15 residues long. Written as DNA, the CDR3 is TGCGCCAGCAGCTTGGAACAGGGGGTTGGAGATACGCAGTATTTT. Amino acids: CASSLEQGVGDTQYF.

The CDR3 here is CAITRNNEQFF. CDR3 nucleotide sequence: TGTGCCATCACCCGGAACAATGAGCAGTTCTTC. The gene calls are TRBV10-3 and TRBJ2-1; no reliable D call. Germline V gene sequence: CDR1 ENHRY, CDR2 SYGVKD. The CDR3 has 11 amino acids. The V and J ends lost 7 bases and 5 bases respectively, with 6 bases between them.

In regard to this clonotype: This may stem from a read error, because a much larger clone lies one nucleotide away. The chain couples TRBV11-3 to TRBJ1-3, with 7 bases fitting TRBD1. Germline V lookup: CDR1 SGHNT, CDR2 YENEEA. J lost 3 bases, V lost 6 bases, and 11 bases had no gene match. This CDR3 is 16 amino acids long. In DNA form, the CDR3 reads TGTGCCAGCAGTGAAGCGGAGGGGGCGGGTGGAAACACCATATATTTT. Translated: CASSEAEGAGGNTIYF.